A single sample gave rise to the 15 T cell receptor beta chains below, sequenced in a study of blood T cell repertoires in COVID-19. The data were produced by immunoSEQ multiplex PCR, yet TCRdb's version contains in-frame clones alone and is incomplete. This table holds about 59,000 clones, roughly 87% found once. Material for sequencing was peripheral blood. These TCRs come from a man at least 80 years old in a cohort sampled during active COVID-19.

V and J are TRBV19 and TRBJ1-3; D possibly corresponds to TRBD1 (6 bases). Germline CDR1 and CDR2: LNHDA and SQIVND (reference sequence). The CDR3 is made up of 14 amino acids. Trimming removed 4 bases at V and 3 bases at J, with 10 bases between. DNA of the CDR3: TGTGCCAGTAGTAAACAGGGTAATGGAAACACCATATATTTT. It is translated as CASSKQGNGNTIYF.

This rearrangement joins TRBV5-1 to TRBJ1-2, with 9 bases aligning to TRBD1. Looked up from germline, CDR1 is SGHRS and CDR2 is YFSETQ. The CDR3 contains 14 residues. The ends lost 3 bases at V and 3 bases at J; junction bases unmatched: 3. CDR3 sequence: CASSWTGDDYGYTF. CDR3 DNA sequence: TGCGCCAGCAGCTGGACAGGGGACGACTATGGCTACACCTTC.

CDR3 amino acids: CASSQDGPQVNQPQHF. For the CDR3, the DNA is TGCGCCAGCAGCCAAGATGGGCCACAGGTGAATCAGCCCCAGCATTTT. The rearrangement joins TRBV4-1 to TRBJ1-5, with D possibly TRBD1 on 5 matching bases. V was pared by 0 bases and J by 4 bases, with 13 bases between. Germline CDR1 is MGHRA and CDR2 is YSYEKL. The CDR3 contains 16 residues.

V and J are TRBV18 and TRBJ2-7; 10 bases match TRBD1. V lost 6 bases and J lost 0; bases outside the gene matches: 5. Germline values: CDR1 KGHSH, CDR2 LQKENI. The CDR3 is 15 amino acids. CDR3 bases: TGTGCCAGCTCGGCGGGACAGGGGACCTCCTACGAGCAGTACTTC. Amino acid sequence: CASSAGQGTSYEQYF.

This chain joins TRBV7-9 and TRBJ2-5, with 7 bases that match TRBD1. CDR1 SEHNR and CDR2 FQNEAQ come from the germline V gene (reference sequence). Unmatched junction bases numbered 8, after V lost 4 bases and J lost 0 bases. The CDR3 covers 16 residues. CDR3 sequence (DNA): TGTGCCAGCAGCTCCCAACAGGGGCCCTACCAAGAGACCCAGTACTTC. This encodes CASSSQQGPYQETQYF.

The chain carries TRBV21-1 and TRBJ1-4. TRBV21-1 is annotated as a pseudogene. This CDR3 has 15 residues. CDR3 loop: CASSTLPGTTEKLFF. The CDR3 coding sequence is TGTGCCAGCAGCACCCTGCCGGGAACGACGGAAAAACTGTTTTTT.

The chain has TRBV4-2 and TRBJ2-7, with 8 positions matching TRBD2. J gave up 2 bases and V 3 bases, and 6 bases lay outside the gene matches. Germline values: CDR1 LGHNA, CDR2 YNFKEQ. The length of the CDR3 is 15 residues. The CDR3 nucleotides are TGTGCCAGCAGCCATCTCGGGGGGGAGCCCTACGAGCAGTACTTC. This translates into CASSHLGGEPYEQYF.

This clone has a single count. The chain employs TRBV2 and TRBJ2-7, with D possibly TRBD1 on 5 matching bases. The CDR3 totals 14 residues. V was cut by 4 bases and J by 2 bases, with 12 bases left in between. The germline CDR1 and CDR2 sequences are SNHLY and FYNNEI. CDR3 nucleotides: TGTGCCAGCAGTGGAGTTAGGGGCACCTACGAGCAGTACTTC. Its protein product is CASSGVRGTYEQYF. Full variable domain (outside the CDR3, taken from reference TRBV2 and TRBJ2-7): EPEVTQTPSHQVTQMGQEVILRCVPISNHLYFYWYRQILGQKVEFLVSFYNNEISEKSEIFDDQFSVERPDGSNFTLKIRSTKLEDSAMYFCASSGVRGTYEQYFGPGTRLTVT.

This chain connects TRBV6-6 to TRBJ1-5, with D possibly matching TRBD1 (5 bases). CDR3 length: 14 amino acids. Germline V gene lookup returns CDR1 MNHNY and CDR2 SVGAGI (reference sequence). Trimming took off 4 bases at V and 6 bases at J, with 13 bases between the two ends. The CDR3 DNA reads TGTGCCAGCAGTTTCGGTCAGGGAGGTCAGCCCCAGCATTTT. Amino acids: CASSFGQGGQPQHF.

This chain links TRBV7-2 with TRBJ1-2; 9 nucleotides line up with TRBD1. Per the germline V gene, CDR1 is SGHTA and CDR2 is FQGNSA. The ends lost 5 bases at V and 0 bases at J; junction bases unmatched: 10. The CDR3 covers 17 residues. CDR3 residues: CASSPGTGRVTNYGYTF. The CDR3 coding sequence is TGTGCCAGCAGCCCGGGGACAGGGAGGGTTACTAACTATGGCTACACCTTC. Full variable domain (missing parts from reference TRBV7-2 and TRBJ1-2): GAGVSQSPSNKVTEKGKDVELRCDPISGHTALYWYRQSLGQGLEFLIYFQGNSAPDKSGLPSDRFSAERTGGSVSTLTIQRTQQEDSAVYLCASSPGTGRVTNYGYTFGSGTRLTVV.

The J gene is TRBJ1-1, the V gene TRBV20-1; D ambiguous. Trimming pared 3 bases from V and 6 bases from J, leaving 11 bases between. Germline V gene data show CDR1 as DFQATT and CDR2 as SNEGSKA (reference sequence). The CDR3 length is 12 residues. The CDR3 loop is CSASDGRSEAFF. The CDR3, as DNA: TGCAGTGCTAGTGATGGTCGGTCTGAAGCTTTCTTT.

This sequence joins TRBV19 and TRBJ1-5; 7 bases agree with TRBD1. J was trimmed by 0 bases and V by 6 bases; bases with no gene match: 8. The CDR3 spans 16 residues. Germline lookup yields CDR1 LNHDA and CDR2 SQIVND (reference sequence). CDR3 amino acids: CASRSGQTYSNQPQHF. The DNA of the CDR3 is TGTGCCAGTAGGTCGGGACAGACTTATAGCAATCAGCCCCAGCATTTT.

The genes are TRBV4-1 and TRBJ1-4; unclear D gene. The CDR3 length is 16 residues. Germline V gives CDR1 MGHRA, CDR2 YSYEKL. The V end was cut by 0 bases, the J end by 3 bases, with 11 bases between. The CDR3 DNA reads as TGCGCCAGCAGCCAAGATTCGAGGTCACCTAATGAAAAACTGTTTTTT. As protein: CASSQDSRSPNEKLFF.

This chain uses TRBV9 with TRBJ2-2; D is possibly TRBD1 (5 bases). CDR1 and CDR2 from the germline V gene are SGDLS and YYNGEE. V was clipped by 0 bases and J by 6 bases, with 6 bases between them. The CDR3 covers 13 residues. This chain's CDR3 is CASSVGRAGELFF. The CDR3 DNA follows: TGTGCCAGCAGCGTAGGCAGGGCCGGGGAGCTGTTTTTT.

The CDR3 DNA is TGTGCCTGGGGGCTGGGACAGGGATATGGAAACACCATATATTTT. It yields the protein CAWGLGQGYGNTIYF. The rearrangement joins TRBV30 to TRBJ1-3; 9 bases align to TRBD1. The CDR3 has 15 amino acids. The ends lost 5 bases at V and 3 bases at J; junction bases unmatched: 8. Germline values: CDR1 GTSNPN, CDR2 SVGIG (reference sequence).